The T cell receptor (beta chain) described here comes from a study of T-cell memory formation after mild COVID-19. Whole-study results and caveats: The pre-infection memory compartment contained some responding clones, suggesting cross-reactive memory joined. The authors left the SARS-CoV-2 specificity of second-wave clones peaking on day 37 unconfirmed. CD4+ bias marked clones expanding day 15 to 37, unlike balanced contracting clones.

TCRdb re-called the 5' RACE reads through MiXCR, storing one row per CDR3 protein. The sample has more than 150,000 distinct CDR3 sequences; about 22% are singletons. V gave up 4 bases and J gave up 5 bases, with 16 bases separating them. This CDR3 is built from 15 residues. This clonotype was counted between two and nine times. Its antigen is not known. Sample: PBMCs or a T cell subset sorted from them (not recorded which). The V and J genes are TRBV12-3 or TRBV12-4 and TRBJ2-3; either TRBD1 or TRBD2 may fit D (5 bases each). The source of this sequence is an adult woman who had mild COVID-19 (a few samples of this study predate the infection). Cell type and time point are not known. CDR3 bases: TGTGCCAGCAGTTCGACCTGGGCGAGGGGAGATACGCAGTATTTT. Its protein is CASSSTWARGDTQYF.